The present T cell receptor beta chain was sequenced within a study of cytomegalovirus exposure and HLA in healthy donors. Overall study context: HLA-typed donors were the source of about 85 million unique TCRs held in an early data release. Study results and caveats: Both high specificity and high sensitivity reportedly marked the classifier's diagnosis of cytomegalovirus status. Altogether, 150 to 200 TCR beta chains were recorded as cytomegalovirus-associated. What TCR beta sequences reportedly achieved was accurate prediction of HLA-A and HLA-B alleles in most subjects.

Germline values: CDR1 MNHEY, CDR2 SMNVEV (reference sequence). Unmatched junction bases numbered 8, after V lost 5 bases and J lost 2 bases. The CDR3 sequence is 16 residues long. The PCR contained 60 Vbeta and 13 Jbeta primers. Measured with immunoSEQ multiplex PCR; TCRdb has only the in-frame clones, and not every one. This sample yields more than 90,000 clones, of which 76% are seen a single time; 15% to 20% belongs to the top ten. This clone was seen a single time. Its antigen is undetermined. The receptor was derived from a man aged 45 to 65 in good health and CMV-seropositive. Sequenced: PBMCs. The chain links TRBV27 to TRBJ1-3, with 8 bases that match TRBD1. The chain's CDR3 is CASSIQGEAAGNTIYF. DNA of the CDR3: TGTGCCAGCAGTATACAGGGGGAGGCAGCTGGAAACACCATATATTTT.